A single T cell receptor (beta chain) is shown here with its context. Trimming shortened V by 5 bases and J by 2 bases, and 15 bases separated the two germline ends. The CDR3 sequence is 15 residues long. The germline gives CDR1 MNHEY, CDR2 SVGAGI. In the original analysis: Reference gene primer amplification in the assay estimated nucleated cell counts. Libraries were prepared by immunoSEQ multiplex PCR; TCRdb keeps only in-frame clonotypes and omits some of them. That table furnishes V, J and clone size, whereas the DNA furnished D and trimming. The table records 90,000 to 100,000 clones, about 80% of them present only once. These data originate in a study of blood T cell repertoires in COVID-19. Study details: Researchers got acute and convalescent COVID-19 samples from the United States, Italy and Spain. PBMCs, B-cell-depleted T cells, or T cells were the source of the cDNA or gDNA that made up the material.

The clonotype comes from a man aged 80 or over with acute or convalescent COVID-19. The chain is built from TRBV6-5 and TRBJ1-1, with D possibly matching TRBD1 (6 bases). Sequenced input: peripheral blood. The CDR3 is CASSPRQAENTEAFF. CDR3 DNA: TGTGCCAGCAGTCCGAGACAGGCTGAAAACACTGAAGCTTTCTTT.